This T cell receptor (beta chain) was obtained from a study of shared clonotypes between healthy human individuals. The CDR3 covers 12 residues. V gave up 5 bases and J gave up 4 bases, with 8 bases separating them. The V gene's germline CDR1 is MNHEY and CDR2 SVGAGI. Repertoires were generated with immunoSEQ multiplex PCR, while TCRdb's copy carries only in-frame clones and drops some. The table lists about 580,000 clones, nearly 98% of them singletons, with 0.3% in the top ten. Naive CD8 cells, CD45RO-negative and positively selected for CCR7, excluded terminally differentiated effector memory CD45RA+ cells.

Sequencing input: naive CD8+ T cells sorted from blood. The chain has TRBV6-5 and TRBJ1-1; D might be TRBD1 (5 bases). The source is a man aged 25-45 years in good health. The CDR3 coding sequence is TGTGCCAGCAGTGGGGGTGGCACTGAAGCTTTCTTT. Its protein product is CASSGGGTEAFF.